This T cell receptor beta chain was documented in a study of cytomegalovirus exposure and HLA in healthy donors. Across the study: In a previous analysis, 110 million or so unique TCR beta sequences were found from 150 million to 200 million T cells.

Turning to this clone: What it recognizes is unknown.

Trimming cost V 3 bases and J 0 bases, with 11 bases left between them. Germline V CDR1 and CDR2: LNHDA, SQIVND (reference sequence). The CDR3 runs to 16 residues. Donors likely had unrecorded immune exposures despite being nominally healthy when sampled. Study outcomes and limitations: Available immune exposure information covered CMV serostatus only.

The study ran its PCR with 60 Vbeta and 13 Jbeta primers. TCRdb's copy holds only in-frame clones and misses some; the assay was immunoSEQ multiplex PCR. Seen here are 150,000 or so clones, about 80% observed once, and the top ten hold approximately 1.3%. The sequencing input was PBMCs. The TCR was taken from a man aged 25 to 40 in good health and CMV-seronegative. This rearrangement joins TRBV19 to TRBJ1-4; no clear D gene. The CDR3 nucleotides are TGTGCCAGTAGTATCGAGGCCCAATCAACTAATGAAAAACTGTTTTTT. This gives the protein CASSIEAQSTNEKLFF.